The clone carrying this TCR beta chain was seen more than once but under ten times. Trimming left V 6 bases short and J 7 bases short, with 15 bases between. The CDR3 has 14 amino acids. Germline CDR1 reads MNHGY; CDR2 reads SAAAGT. Sequencing was performed with immunoSEQ multiplex PCR; in TCRdb, only in-frame clones are kept and a portion is missing. The profile shows 700,000 or so clones, 70% to 90% of them singletons. The entry originates in a study of shared T cell receptors in the human thymus. This sample also belongs to another study, concerning human thymus T cells.

This chain joins TRBV6-8 and TRBJ2-2; D may be TRBD1 (5 bases). The sequence was obtained from a girl under two years old with a congenital heart defect. Sequencing was carried out using thymocytes. The CDR3 reads CASSPPQGSGELFF. CDR3 nucleotides: TGTGCCAGCAGCCCCCCTCAGGGAAGCGGGGAGCTGTTTTTT.